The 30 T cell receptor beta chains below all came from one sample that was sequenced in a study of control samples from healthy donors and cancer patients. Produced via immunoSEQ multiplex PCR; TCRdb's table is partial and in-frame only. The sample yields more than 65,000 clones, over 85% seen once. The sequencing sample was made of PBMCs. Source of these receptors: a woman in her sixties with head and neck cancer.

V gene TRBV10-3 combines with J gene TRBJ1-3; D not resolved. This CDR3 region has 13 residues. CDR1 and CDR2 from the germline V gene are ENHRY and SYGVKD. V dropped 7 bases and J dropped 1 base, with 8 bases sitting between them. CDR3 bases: TGTGCCATCATGTCGGAATCTGGAAACACCATATATTTT. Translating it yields CAIMSESGNTIYF.

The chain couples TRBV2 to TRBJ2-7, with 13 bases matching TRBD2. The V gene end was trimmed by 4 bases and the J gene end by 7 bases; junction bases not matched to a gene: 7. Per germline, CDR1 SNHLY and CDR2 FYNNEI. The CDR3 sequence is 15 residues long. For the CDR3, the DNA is TGTGCCAGCAGTGTGGGACTAGCGGGAACCCGGGAGCAGTACTTC. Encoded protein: CASSVGLAGTREQYF.

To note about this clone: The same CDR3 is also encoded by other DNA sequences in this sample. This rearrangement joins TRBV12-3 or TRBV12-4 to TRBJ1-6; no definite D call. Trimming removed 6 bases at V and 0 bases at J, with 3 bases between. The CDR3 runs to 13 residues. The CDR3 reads CASSGSYNSPLHF. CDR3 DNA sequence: TGTGCCAGCAGCGGCTCCTATAATTCACCCCTCCACTTT.

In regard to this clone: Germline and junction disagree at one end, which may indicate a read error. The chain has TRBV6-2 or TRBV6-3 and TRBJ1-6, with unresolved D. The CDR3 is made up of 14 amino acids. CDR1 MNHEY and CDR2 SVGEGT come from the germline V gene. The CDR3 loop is CASRYYGDNSPLHF. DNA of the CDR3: TGTGCCAGCAGATACTACGGGGATAATTCACCCCTCCACTTT.

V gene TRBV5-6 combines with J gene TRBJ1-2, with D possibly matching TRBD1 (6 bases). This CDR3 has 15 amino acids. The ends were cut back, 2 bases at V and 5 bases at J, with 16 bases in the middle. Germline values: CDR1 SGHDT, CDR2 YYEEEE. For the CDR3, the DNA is TGTGCCAGCAGCTTAGGTAGACAGGCTCCTTATGGCTACACCTTC. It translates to CASSLGRQAPYGYTF.

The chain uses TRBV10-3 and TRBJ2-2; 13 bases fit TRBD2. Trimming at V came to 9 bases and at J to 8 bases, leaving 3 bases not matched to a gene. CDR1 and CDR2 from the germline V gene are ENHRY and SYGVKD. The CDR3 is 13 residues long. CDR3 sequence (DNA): TGTGCCATAGGACTAGCGGGAGATGGGGAGCTGTTTTTT. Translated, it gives CAIGLAGDGELFF.

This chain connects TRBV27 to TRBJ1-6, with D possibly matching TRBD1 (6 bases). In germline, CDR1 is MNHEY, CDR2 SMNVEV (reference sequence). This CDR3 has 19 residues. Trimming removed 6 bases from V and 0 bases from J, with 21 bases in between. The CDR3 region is CASSLAGTLRISYNSPLHF. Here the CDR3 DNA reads TGTGCCAGCAGCCTAGCCGGGACACTGAGAATCTCCTATAATTCACCCCTCCACTTT.

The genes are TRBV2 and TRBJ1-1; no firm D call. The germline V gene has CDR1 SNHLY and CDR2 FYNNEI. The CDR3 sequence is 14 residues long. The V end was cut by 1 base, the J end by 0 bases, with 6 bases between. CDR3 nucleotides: TGTGCCAGCAGTGAAGATTTGGTGAACACTGAAGCTTTCTTT. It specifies CASSEDLVNTEAFF.

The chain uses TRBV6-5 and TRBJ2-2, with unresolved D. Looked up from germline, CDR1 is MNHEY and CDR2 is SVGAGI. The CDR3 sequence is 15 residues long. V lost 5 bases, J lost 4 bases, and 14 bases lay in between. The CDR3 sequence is CASSTMLASTGELFF. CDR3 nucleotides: TGTGCCAGCAGTACCATGCTTGCGAGCACCGGGGAGCTGTTTTTT.

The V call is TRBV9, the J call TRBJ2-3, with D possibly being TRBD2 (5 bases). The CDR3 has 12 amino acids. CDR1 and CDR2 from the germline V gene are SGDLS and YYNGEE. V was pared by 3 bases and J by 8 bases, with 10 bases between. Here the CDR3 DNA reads TGTGCCAGCAGCGCAGAAGGAGGTACGCAGTATTTT. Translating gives CASSAEGGTQYF.

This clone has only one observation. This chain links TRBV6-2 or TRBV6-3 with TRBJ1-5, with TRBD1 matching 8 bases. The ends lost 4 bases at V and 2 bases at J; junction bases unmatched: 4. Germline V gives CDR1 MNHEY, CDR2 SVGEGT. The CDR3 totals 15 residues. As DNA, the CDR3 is TGTGCCAGCAGTTTTCCAGGGGGCGGCAATCAGCCCCAGCATTTT. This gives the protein CASSFPGGGNQPQHF.

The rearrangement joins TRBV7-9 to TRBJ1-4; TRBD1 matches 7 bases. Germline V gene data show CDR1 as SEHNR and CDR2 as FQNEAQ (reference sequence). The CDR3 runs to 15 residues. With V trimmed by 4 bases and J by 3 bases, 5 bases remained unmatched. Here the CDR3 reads CASSSYRGSNEKLFF. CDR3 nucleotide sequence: TGTGCCAGCAGCTCATACAGGGGATCTAATGAAAAACTGTTTTTT.

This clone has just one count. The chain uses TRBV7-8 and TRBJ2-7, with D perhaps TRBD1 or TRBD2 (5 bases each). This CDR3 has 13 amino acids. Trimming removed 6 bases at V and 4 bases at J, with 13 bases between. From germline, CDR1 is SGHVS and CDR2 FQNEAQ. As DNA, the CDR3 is TGTGCCAGCAGTTTCACCGGGGCTTACGAGCAGTACTTC. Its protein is CASSFTGAYEQYF. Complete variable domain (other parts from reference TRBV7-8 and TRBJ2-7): GAGVSQSPRYKVAKRGQDVALRCDPISGHVSLFWYQQALGQGPEFLTYFQNEAQLDKSGLPSDRFFAERPEGSVSTLKIQRTQQEDSAVYLCASSFTGAYEQYFGPGTRLTVT.

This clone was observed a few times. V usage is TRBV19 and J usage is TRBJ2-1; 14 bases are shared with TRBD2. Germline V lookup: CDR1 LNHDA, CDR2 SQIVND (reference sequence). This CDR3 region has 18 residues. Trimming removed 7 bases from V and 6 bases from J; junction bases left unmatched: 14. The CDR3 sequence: CASTQGTSGRLGGNEQFF. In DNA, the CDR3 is TGTGCCAGTACCCAAGGGACTAGCGGGAGACTGGGCGGCAATGAGCAGTTCTTC.

The CDR3 coding sequence is TGCGCCAGCAGCTCTATTCCTGTTTCGAACACCGGGGAGCTGTTTTTT. Translation gives CASSSIPVSNTGELFF. This sequence joins TRBV5-1 and TRBJ2-2; D is ambiguous. V lost 3 bases and J lost 0, with 12 bases in between. CDR3 length: 16 amino acids. Looked up from germline, CDR1 is SGHRS and CDR2 is YFSETQ. The whole variable domain, filled in from reference TRBV5-1 and TRBJ2-2, reads KAGVTQTPRYLIKTRGQQVTLSCSPISGHRSVSWYQQTPGQGLQFLFEYFSETQRNKGNFPGRFSGRQFSNSRSEMNVSTLELGDSALYLCASSSIPVSNTGELFFGEGSRLTVL.

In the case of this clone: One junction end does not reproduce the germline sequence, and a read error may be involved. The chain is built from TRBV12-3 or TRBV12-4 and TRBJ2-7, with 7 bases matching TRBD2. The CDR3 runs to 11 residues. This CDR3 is CASSFQRELSF. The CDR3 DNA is TGTGCCAGCAGTTTCCAGCGGGAACTCAGCTTC.

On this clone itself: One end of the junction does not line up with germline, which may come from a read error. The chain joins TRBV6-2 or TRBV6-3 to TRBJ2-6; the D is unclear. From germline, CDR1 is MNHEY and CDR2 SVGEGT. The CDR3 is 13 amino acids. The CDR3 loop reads CASSNSGANVLTF. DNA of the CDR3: TGTGCCAGCAGTAACTCTGGGGCCAACGTCCTGACTTTC.

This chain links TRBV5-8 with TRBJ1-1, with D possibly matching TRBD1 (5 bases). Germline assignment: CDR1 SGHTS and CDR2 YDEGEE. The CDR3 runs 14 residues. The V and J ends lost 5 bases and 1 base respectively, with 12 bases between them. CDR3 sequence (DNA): TGTGCCAGCAGTCTACGACAGCCGAACACTGAAGCTTTCTTT. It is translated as CASSLRQPNTEAFF.

Written as DNA, the CDR3 is TGTGCCAGAAGCTTCTGGGACAGTGACCATACTAGCAATCAGCCCCAGCATTTT. It yields the protein CARSFWDSDHTSNQPQHF. The genes are TRBV5-3 and TRBJ1-5; TRBD1 agrees at 7 bases. TRBV5-3 is flagged as an ORF with uncertain function. V gave up 2 bases and J gave up 0 bases; unmatched junction bases: 11. This CDR3 region has 18 residues.

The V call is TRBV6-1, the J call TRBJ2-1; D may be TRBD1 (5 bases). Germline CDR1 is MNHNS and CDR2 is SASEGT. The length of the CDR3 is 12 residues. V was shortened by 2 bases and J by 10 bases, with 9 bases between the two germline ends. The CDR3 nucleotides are TGTGCCAGCAGTGAAAGCCAGGGAGAGCAGTTCTTC. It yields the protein CASSESQGEQFF.

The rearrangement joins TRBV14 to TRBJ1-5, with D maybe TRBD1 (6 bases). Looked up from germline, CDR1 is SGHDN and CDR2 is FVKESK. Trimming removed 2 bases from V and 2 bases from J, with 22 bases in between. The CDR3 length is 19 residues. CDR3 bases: TGTGCCAGCAGCCAAAACACGAGGGTGGCAGGGGTGGGCAATCAGCCCCAGCATTTT. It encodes CASSQNTRVAGVGNQPQHF.

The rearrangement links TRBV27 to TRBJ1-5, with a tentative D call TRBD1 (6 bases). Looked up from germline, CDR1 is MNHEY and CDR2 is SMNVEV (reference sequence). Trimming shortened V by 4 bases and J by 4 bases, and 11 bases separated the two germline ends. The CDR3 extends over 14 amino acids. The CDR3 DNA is TGTGCCAGCAGTTCAGGACAGAGGAATCAGCCCCAGCATTTT. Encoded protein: CASSSGQRNQPQHF.

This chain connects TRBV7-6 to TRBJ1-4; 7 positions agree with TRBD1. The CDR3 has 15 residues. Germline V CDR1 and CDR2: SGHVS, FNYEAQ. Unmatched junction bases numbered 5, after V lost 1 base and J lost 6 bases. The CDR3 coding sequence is TGTGCCAGCAGCTTAGTAGGGCAGGGGGATGAAAAACTGTTTTTT. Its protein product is CASSLVGQGDEKLFF.

The CDR3 nucleotides are TGTGCCAGCAGTTATTCCGGTCGACGAGACGAGCAGTACTTC. Its translation: CASSYSGRRDEQYF. The rearrangement joins TRBV6-5 to TRBJ2-7; unclear D gene. This CDR3 contains 14 residues. Trimming shortened V by 3 bases and J by 5 bases, and 14 bases separated the two germline ends. Germline lookup yields CDR1 MNHEY and CDR2 SVGAGI.

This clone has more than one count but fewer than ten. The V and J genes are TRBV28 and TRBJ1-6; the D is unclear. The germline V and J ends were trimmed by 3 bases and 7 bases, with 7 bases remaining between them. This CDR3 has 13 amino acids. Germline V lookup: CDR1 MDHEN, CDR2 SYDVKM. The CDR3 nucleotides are TGTGCCAGCAGTTTCCACACGAATTCACCCCTCCACTTT. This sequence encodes CASSFHTNSPLHF.

The CDR3 spells CASSPRQGGEKLFF. As DNA, the CDR3 is TGTGCCAGCAGCCCTCGACAGGGGGGGGAAAAACTGTTTTTT. The chain carries TRBV11-2 and TRBJ1-4, with 9 bases that match TRBD1. The V and J ends lost 5 bases and 8 bases, in that order; junction bases with no gene match: 6. This CDR3 comprises 14 residues. From germline, CDR1 is SGHAT and CDR2 FQNNGV.

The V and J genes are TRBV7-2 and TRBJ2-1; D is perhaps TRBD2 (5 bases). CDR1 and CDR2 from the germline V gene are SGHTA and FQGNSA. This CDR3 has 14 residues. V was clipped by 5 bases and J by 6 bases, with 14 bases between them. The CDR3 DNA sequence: TGTGCCAGCAGCGAGACTATAGCCTTCAATGAGCAGTTCTTC. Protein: CASSETIAFNEQFF.

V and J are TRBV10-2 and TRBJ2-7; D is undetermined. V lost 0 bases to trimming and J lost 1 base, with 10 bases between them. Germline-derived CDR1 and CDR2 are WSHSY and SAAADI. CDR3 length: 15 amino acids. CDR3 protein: CASSESSLGSYEQYF. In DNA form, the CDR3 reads TGCGCCAGCAGTGAGTCGAGTCTGGGATCCTACGAGCAGTACTTC.

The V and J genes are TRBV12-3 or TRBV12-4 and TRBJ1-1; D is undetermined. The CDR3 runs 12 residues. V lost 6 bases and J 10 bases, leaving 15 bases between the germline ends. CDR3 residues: CASSEMRTGAFF. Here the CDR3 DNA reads TGTGCCAGCAGCGAAATGAGGACCGGAGCTTTCTTT.

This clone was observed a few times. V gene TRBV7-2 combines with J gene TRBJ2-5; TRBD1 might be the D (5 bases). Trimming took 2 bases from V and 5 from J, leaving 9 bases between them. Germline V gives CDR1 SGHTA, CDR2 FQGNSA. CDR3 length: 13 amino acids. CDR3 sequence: CASSLLGRETQYF. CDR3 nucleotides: TGTGCCAGCAGCTTATTGGGGCGGGAGACCCAGTACTTC. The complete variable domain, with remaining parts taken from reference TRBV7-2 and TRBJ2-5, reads GAGVSQSPSNKVTEKGKDVELRCDPISGHTALYWYRQSLGQGLEFLIYFQGNSAPDKSGLPSDRFSAERTGGSVSTLTIQRTQQEDSAVYLCASSLLGRETQYFGPGTRLLVL.